The sequence of this TCR beta chain was determined in a study of patients and donors after allogeneic stem cell transplantation. This clonotype has at least ten counts. There are 13 residues in the CDR3. V was cut by 0 bases and J by 0 bases, with 3 bases left in between. In germline, CDR1 is SGDLS, CDR2 YYNGEE. A single record per CDR3 protein comes from TCRdb applying MiXCR to the RT-PCR reads. The profile shows roughly 200,000 distinct CDR3 sequences, about 38% of them singletons. The source material was blood, either unsorted or a sorted T cell fraction (not recorded which). The receptor's source is a human donor who was either an allogeneic HSCT recipient or a stem cell or donor lymphocyte infusion donor (not recorded which). It is not recorded whose cells these are; they may come from a transplant donor. J is TRBJ1-1 and V is TRBV9; D not certain. The CDR3 loop is CASSVELNTEAFF. The CDR3 DNA is TGTGCCAGCAGCGTAGAGTTGAACACTGAAGCTTTCTTT. The full variable domain, completed using reference TRBV9 and TRBJ1-1, is DSGVTQTPKHLITATGQRVTLRCSPRSGDLSVYWYQQSLDQGLQFLIQYYNGEERAKGNILERFSAQQFPDLHSELNLSSLELGDSALYFCASSVELNTEAFFGQGTRLTVV.